A selection of T cell receptor beta chains follows, all from one sample in a study of vaccination and CD4 T cells after COVID-19. These receptors are not linked to any known antigen. Each CDR3 protein is one row after TCRdb ran MiXCR on the PCR reads. Found here are tens of thousands of distinct CDR3 sequences, about 60% of them singletons; the top ten hold 7.8%. The specimen sequenced was CD4+ T cells from blood, cultured in vitro. Receptors originate from a human donor who had recovered from COVID-19. Both conserved end residues are part of each CDR3. Each record gives: V gene, clone size, J gene, D gene, CDR3 DNA, CDR3 protein. The D gene is left open where the match is weak. Size tells how often a clone was seen (once, few, many) or the class of an expanded clone, and some rows leave it out.

TRBV21-1	NA	TRBJ2-2	NA	TGTGCCAGCAGCACGACAACCGGACAGGGGGCCGGGGAGCTGTTTTTT	CASSTTTGQGAGELFF
TRBV11-1	NA	TRBJ2-1	NA	TGTGCCAGCAGCTTTAGGACTAAATACAATGAGCAGTTCTTC	CASSFRTKYNEQFF
TRBV6-1	medium-sized	TRBJ1-1	NA	TGTGCCAGCAGTATCCCAGGAAACACTGAAGCTTTCTTT	CASSIPGNTEAFF
TRBV27	NA	TRBJ2-5	NA	TGTGCCAGCAGTACAGACTTAAAGGAGACCCAGTACTTC	CASSTDLKETQYF
TRBV7-2	NA	TRBJ1-6	NA	TGTGCCAGCAGCTTAGCCCCACTACAGAGCTCCTATAATTCACCCCTCCACTTT	CASSLAPLQSSYNSPLHF
TRBV6-5	NA	TRBJ1-5	NA	TGTGCCAGCAGTTACTCGAGTAGGGAGGGGCGAATAAAGCCCCAGCATTTT	CASSYSSREGRIKPQHF
TRBV6-5	NA	TRBJ2-7	TRBD2	TGTGCCAGCAGTTACTCGGGGGGGGAGGCCTACGAGCAGTACTTC	CASSYSGGEAYEQYF
TRBV20-1	NA	TRBJ1-1	TRBD1	TGCATCCTAGGGGGCTGGACTGAAGCTTTCTTT	CILGGWTEAFF
TRBV19	few	TRBJ2-5	NA	TGTGCCAGTTCCGCCCCATTCCAAGAGACCCAGTACTTC	CASSAPFQETQYF
TRBV6-2/TRBV6-3	NA	TRBJ2-5	NA	TGTGCCAGCACCCCGCGCCTGAGGGAGACCCAGTACTTC	CASTPRLRETQYF
TRBV20-1	NA	TRBJ2-2	NA	TGCAGTGCTTCGGGGGGCAACATAGGTACCGGGGAGCTGTTTTTT	CSASGGNIGTGELFF
TRBV7-9	NA	TRBJ1-1	NA	TGTGCCAGCAGCTCCAGGGCCGATGAAGCTTTCTTT	CASSSRADEAFF
TRBV6-1	NA	TRBJ2-1	TRBD2	TGTGCCAGCAGTGAGTCGGGAGGGAACAATGAGCAGTTCTTC	CASSESGGNNEQFF
TRBV30	once	TRBJ1-1	NA	TGTGCCTGGAGCTCAGGCGGGAACACTGAAGCTTTCTTT	CAWSSGGNTEAFF
TRBV20-1	NA	TRBJ1-2	NA	TGCAGTGCTAGAGATCGTTCCACAGGGAACGTCTATGGCTACACCTTC	CSARDRSTGNVYGYTF
TRBV7-9	few	TRBJ1-6	NA	TGTGCCAGCAGCCGGGTCTCAGGGGTTTATAATTCACCCCTCCACTTT	CASSRVSGVYNSPLHF
TRBV7-6	NA	TRBJ1-6	NA	TGTGCCAGCAGCTTAGTGGCAGACGGCTATTCACCCCTCCACTTT	CASSLVADGYSPLHF
TRBV6-5	NA	TRBJ1-2	NA	TGTGCCAGCAGTTCCTCACTCTATGGCTACACCTTC	CASSSSLYGYTF
TRBV20-1	NA	TRBJ1-2	NA	TGCAGTGCCCAACCCCCGGCCGCTCCGGGCTATGGCTACACCTTC	CSAQPPAAPGYGYTF
TRBV20-1	few	TRBJ1-1	NA	TGCAGTGCTAGAGATCAAGGGGGGATTATCCCTGAAGCTTTCTTT	CSARDQGGIIPEAFF
TRBV7-2	NA	TRBJ1-5	NA	TGTGCCAGCAGCTTAGTCCGGGGACAGCCCCAGCATTTT	CASSLVRGQPQHF
TRBV2	few	TRBJ1-5	TRBD1	TGTGCCAGCAGCCACAACCGGACAGGAATTAGCAATCAGCCCCAGCATTTT	CASSHNRTGISNQPQHF
TRBV12-3/TRBV12-4	NA	TRBJ2-3	NA	TGTGCCAGCAGTTCCGACATAAGGTTAGGGGCCACTAGCACAGATACGCAGTATTTT	CASSSDIRLGATSTDTQYF
TRBV7-2	NA	TRBJ2-5	NA	TGTGCCAGCAGCTTAAGACAGATCCAAGAGACCCAGTACTTC	CASSLRQIQETQYF
TRBV28	NA	TRBJ1-5	NA	TGTGCCAGCAGTTCCAGACCGGGACTTCTCTTTTTCAATCAGCCCCAGCATTTT	CASSSRPGLLFFNQPQHF
TRBV6-1	NA	TRBJ1-6	NA	TGTGCCAGCAGTGAAGCGCGGCCGGAGAGCTCCTATAATTCACCCCTCCACTTT	CASSEARPESSYNSPLHF
TRBV18	NA	TRBJ1-2	TRBD1	TGTGCCAGCTCACCACGGGACAGGGTCGTAGAGGGCTACACCTTC	CASSPRDRVVEGYTF
TRBV20-1	few	TRBJ1-5	NA	TGCAGTGCTAGGGTTCCGGGACGGGGCAATCAGCCCCAGCATTTT	CSARVPGRGNQPQHF
TRBV20-1	NA	TRBJ1-1	TRBD1	TGCAGTGCTACGGGACAGCGTTTCACTGAAGCTTTCTTT	CSATGQRFTEAFF